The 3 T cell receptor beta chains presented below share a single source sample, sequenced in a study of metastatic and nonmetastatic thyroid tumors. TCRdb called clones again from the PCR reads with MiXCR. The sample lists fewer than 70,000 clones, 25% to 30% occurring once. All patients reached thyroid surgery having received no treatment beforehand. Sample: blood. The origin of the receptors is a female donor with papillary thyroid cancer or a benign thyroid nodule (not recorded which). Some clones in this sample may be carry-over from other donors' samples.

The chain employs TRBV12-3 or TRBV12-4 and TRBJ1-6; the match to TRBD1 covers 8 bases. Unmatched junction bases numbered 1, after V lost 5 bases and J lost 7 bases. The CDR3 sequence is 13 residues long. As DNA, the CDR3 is TGTGCCAGCAGTAGACAGGGGAATTCACCCCTCCACTTT. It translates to CASSRQGNSPLHF.

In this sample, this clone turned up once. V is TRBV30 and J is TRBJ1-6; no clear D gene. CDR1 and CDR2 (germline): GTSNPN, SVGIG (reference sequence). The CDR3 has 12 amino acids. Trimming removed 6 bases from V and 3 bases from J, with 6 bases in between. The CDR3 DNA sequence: TGTGCCTGCGGTGACTATAATTCACCCCTCCACTTT. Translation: CACGDYNSPLHF. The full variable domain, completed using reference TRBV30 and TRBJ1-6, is SQTIHQWPATLVQPVGSPLSLECTVEGTSNPNLYWYRQAAGRGLQLLFYSVGIGQISSEVPQNLSASRPQDRQFILSSKKLLLSDSGFYLCACGDYNSPLHFGNGTRLTVT.

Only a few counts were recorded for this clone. CDR3 amino acids: CASSFRSLGDEQFF. The CDR3 coding sequence is TGTGCCAGCAGTTTTCGGAGCTTAGGGGATGAGCAGTTCTTC. The chain joins TRBV28 to TRBJ2-1; weak D call: TRBD1 (5 bases). The ends were cut back, 3 bases at V and 8 bases at J, with 14 bases in the middle. The CDR3 extends over 14 amino acids. Germline loops: CDR1 MDHEN, CDR2 SYDVKM.